A single sample is the source of the 11 T cell receptor beta chains below, sequenced in a study of shared clonotypes between healthy human individuals. The protocol was immunoSEQ multiplex PCR, while the TCRdb copy is restricted to in-frame clones and leaves out a portion. The sample consists of 450,000 to 650,000 clones, about 80% of them appearing once. The material sequenced was PBMCs. These receptors came from a woman aged 40 to 50 in good health. Some clones in this sample may be carry-over from other donors' samples.

The rearrangement links TRBV7-3 to TRBJ2-3; D possibly corresponds to TRBD1 (6 bases). The CDR3 covers 15 residues. Per germline, CDR1 SGHTA and CDR2 FQGTGA. Trimming left V 5 bases short and J 4 bases short, with 16 bases between. In DNA, the CDR3 is TGTGCCAGCAGCCACTCGACAGGAGGATCAGATACGCAGTATTTT. Translation: CASSHSTGGSDTQYF. Full variable domain (remainder filled in from reference TRBV7-3 and TRBJ2-3): GAGVSQTPSNKVTEKGKYVELRCDPISGHTALYWYRQSLGQGPEFLIYFQGTGAADDSGLPNDRFFAVRPEGSVSTLKIQRTERGDSAVYLCASSHSTGGSDTQYFGPGTRLTVL.

This clone was seen many times. The same CDR3 also results from other DNA sequences found in this sample. This chain links TRBV28 with TRBJ1-2; TRBD1 is a possible D gene (6 bases). Germline lookup yields CDR1 MDHEN and CDR2 SYDVKM. The ends were cut back, 6 bases at V and 8 bases at J, with 19 bases in the middle. This CDR3 comprises 14 residues. Written as DNA, the CDR3 is TGTGCCAGCAGCCCTACAGGGTGGACCTGGGGCTACACCTTC. This encodes CASSPTGWTWGYTF.

Comments on this clone: A single base is all that separates this from a far larger clone, so a read error is likely. Other DNA sequences in the same sample also yield this CDR3. The V call is TRBV30, the J call TRBJ1-4; perhaps TRBD1 as D (5 bases). There are 15 residues in the CDR3. The germline V and J ends were trimmed by 0 bases and 8 bases, with 16 bases remaining between them. The V gene's germline CDR1 is GTSNPN and CDR2 SVGIG (reference sequence). In DNA form, the CDR3 reads TGTGCCTGGAGTGTACTCAGGGCAAGGGGCGAAAAACTGTTTTTT. It specifies CAWSVLRARGEKLFF.

The rearrangement uses TRBV5-1 and TRBJ2-2; a possible D gene is TRBD2 (5 bases). V was trimmed by 4 bases and J by 4 bases, leaving 11 bases between them. This CDR3 has 14 amino acids. CDR1 SGHRS and CDR2 YFSETQ come from the germline V gene. CDR3 DNA sequence: TGCGCCAGCAGCGTTGGGAGTGGCACCGGGGAGCTGTTTTTT. Encoded protein: CASSVGSGTGELFF.

This clone was seen a handful of times. The chain employs TRBV18 and TRBJ2-3; 14 bases agree with TRBD2. This CDR3 is built from 16 residues. Germline CDR1 and CDR2: KGHSH and LQKENI. V dropped 5 bases and J dropped 4; count of bases not matched to a gene: 5. The CDR3 sequence is CASSSWTSGRPDTQYF. The CDR3 DNA is TGTGCCAGCTCATCCTGGACTAGCGGGAGGCCAGATACGCAGTATTTT.

For the CDR3, the DNA is TGTGCCATCAGTGGAATGGGGACCATCTCCTACAATGAGCAGTTCTTC. It yields the protein CAISGMGTISYNEQFF. The chain employs TRBV10-3 and TRBJ2-1; D possibly matches TRBD1 or TRBD2 (5 bases each). Trimming took 4 bases from V and 0 from J, leaving 13 bases between them. The CDR3 runs 16 residues. The germline V gene encodes CDR1 ENHRY and CDR2 SYGVKD.

Details on this clone: This is likely an artifact of a read error, given a far larger clone one base away. Within the sample, other DNA sequences also encode this same CDR3. The rearrangement uses TRBV7-9 and TRBJ2-6, with D tentatively TRBD1 (5 bases). The CDR3 is 16 residues long. CDR1 and CDR2 (germline): SEHNR, FQNEAQ (reference sequence). The CDR3 region has the DNA TGTGCCAGCAGCCCCCCGGTCTACTCTGGGGCCAACGTCTTGACTTTC. Amino acids: CASSPPVYSGANVLTF.

V and J are TRBV18 and TRBJ2-7, with a possible D match to TRBD1 (6 bases). The germline CDR1 and CDR2 sequences are KGHSH and LQKENI. V was trimmed by 4 bases and J by 5 bases, leaving 15 bases between them. The CDR3 has 14 residues. Here the CDR3 reads CASSLSGASDEQYF. For the CDR3, the DNA is TGTGCCAGCTCACTATCAGGGGCGTCGGACGAGCAGTACTTC.

This clone was counted a few times. A read error may account for a junction end that differs from germline. The identical CDR3 is also encoded by other nucleotide sequences in the sample. The chain combines TRBV27 with TRBJ2-1; TRBD1 matches at 10 bases. The germline gives CDR1 MNHEY, CDR2 SMNVEV (reference sequence). The length of the CDR3 is 13 residues. The CDR3 region has the DNA TGTGCAAGCAGGGACAGGGGCTACAATGAGCAGTTCTTC. Amino acids: CASRDRGYNEQFF.

This clone appeared a single time. CDR3 nucleotide sequence: TGTGCCAGCAGCTTCAGCGGATCAGATACGCAGTATTTT. This sequence encodes CASSFSGSDTQYF. The V gene is TRBV7-2, the J gene TRBJ2-3; possibly TRBD2 for D (5 bases). Trimming removed 3 bases from V and 4 bases from J, with 8 bases in between. Germline assignment: CDR1 SGHTA and CDR2 FQGNSA. This CDR3 comprises 13 residues.

This chain connects TRBV4-1 to TRBJ2-7; 13 nucleotides agree with TRBD2. V trimming: 1 base; J trimming: 6 bases; junction bases outside the gene matches: 18. This CDR3 is built from 20 residues. Germline assignment: CDR1 MGHRA and CDR2 YSYEKL. CDR3 region: CASSQADGVEGLAGIGEQYF. The DNA for the CDR3 is TGCGCCAGCAGCCAAGCTGATGGGGTCGAGGGACTAGCGGGAATAGGCGAGCAGTACTTC.